What follows are 7 T cell receptor beta chains derived from one specimen sequenced in a study of CD8 T cells in ankylosing spondylitis. TCRdb reprocessed the 5' RACE reads via MiXCR and lists one record per CDR3 protein. The sample holds under 400,000 distinct CDR3 sequences, about 9.9% seen once. Sequenced: blood, either unsorted or a sorted T cell fraction (not recorded which). The receptors were sampled from a female donor with ankylosing spondylitis or in good health (not recorded which).

As regards this clonotype: In this CDR3 the conserved last residue, phenylalanine or tryptophan, is missing, so a read error is likely. This chain connects TRBV7-2 to TRBJ2-7, with D perhaps matching TRBD2 (6 bases). Per the germline V gene, CDR1 is SGHTA and CDR2 is FQGNSA. The CDR3 has 12 amino acids. V was trimmed by 3 bases and J by 6 bases, leaving 9 bases between them. The CDR3 here is CASSFPGSEQYL. The CDR3 DNA sequence: TGTGCCAGCAGCTTCCCCGGGAGCGAGCAGTACTTG.

Concerning this clonotype itself: A much larger clone lies a single base off, so this may be a read error. The CDR3 is CASGFASSQETQYF. The CDR3 DNA reads as TGCGCCAGCGGCTTTGCCTCGTCTCAAGAGACCCAGTACTTC. The genes are TRBV5-1 and TRBJ2-5, with D uncertain. The CDR3 runs to 14 residues. Germline CDR1 is SGHRS and CDR2 is YFSETQ.

The sample holds many counts of this clonotype. The chain couples TRBV5-1 to TRBJ1-1; TRBD1 is a possible D gene (5 bases). CDR1 is SGHRS, CDR2 YFSETQ, per germline. The V gene lost 4 bases and the J gene lost 1 base, with 17 bases spanning the gap. The CDR3 is 16 amino acids. The CDR3 region has the DNA TGCGCCAGCAGCGGACGCGGAGGGACGGCGAACACTGAAGCTTTCTTT. Translated, it gives CASSGRGGTANTEAFF.

This clonotype was observed at least ten times. The CDR3 region has the DNA TGTGCCAGCAGCACCCCCCGGAGGTTCGACATCTCTGGAAACACCATATATTTT. Encoded protein: CASSTPRRFDISGNTIYF. J is TRBJ1-3 and V is TRBV11-1; D is ambiguous. The CDR3 has 18 amino acids. Germline V gives CDR1 SGHAT, CDR2 FQDESV (reference sequence). Trimming took 5 bases from V and 0 from J, leaving 20 bases between them.

The CDR3 protein is CASRKTGGSGDTEAFF. The CDR3 coding sequence is TGTGCCAGTCGGAAGACCGGGGGGTCGGGTGACACTGAAGCTTTCTTT. The chain employs TRBV7-2 and TRBJ1-1; weak D call: TRBD1 (5 bases). The germline V gene encodes CDR1 SGHTA and CDR2 FQGNSA. Trimming stripped 9 bases from V and 3 bases from J, with 23 bases between. The CDR3 is 16 residues long. Variable domain in full (rest from reference TRBV7-2 and TRBJ1-1): GAGVSQSPSNKVTEKGKDVELRCDPISGHTALYWYRQSLGQGLEFLIYFQGNSAPDKSGLPSDRFSAERTGGSVSTLTIQRTQQEDSAVYLCASRKTGGSGDTEAFFGQGTRLTVV.

This clonotype was recorded at least ten times. This chain connects TRBV7-6 to TRBJ2-2; 9 nucleotides line up with TRBD1. Trimming cost V 7 bases and J 6 bases; bases outside gene matches: 9. CDR1 is SGHVS and CDR2 is FNYEAQ in the germline V gene. This CDR3 has 15 amino acids. For the CDR3, the DNA is TGTGCCAGCATACAGGACAGGGGTAAATCCGGGGAGCTGTTTTTT. Its translation: CASIQDRGKSGELFF.

This clonotype was seen repeatedly, ten times or more. This rearrangement joins TRBV11-2 to TRBJ1-2, with 7 positions matching TRBD1. V shed 6 bases and J 5 bases; nucleotides not matched to a gene: 3. This CDR3 comprises 12 residues. Germline V gives CDR1 SGHAT, CDR2 FQNNGV. In DNA, the CDR3 is TGTGCCAGCAGTATCAGGGGGTATGGCTACACCTTC. It is translated as CASSIRGYGYTF. Supplemented by reference TRBV11-2 and TRBJ1-2, the full variable domain reads EAGVAQSPRYKIIEKRQSVAFWCNPISGHATLYWYQQILGQGPKLLIQFQNNGVVDDSQLPKDRFSAERLKGVDSTLKIQPAKLEDSAVYLCASSIRGYGYTFGSGTRLTVV.